Described below is a single T cell receptor (beta chain) sequence and its context. Its antigen target is currently unknown. No quality values exist for individual bases; no much larger clone is one base distant. This specimen comes from a study of OX40 agonist ivuxolimab in advanced cancers. Background on the whole study: The costimulatory receptor OX40 (CD134) was targeted by ivuxolimab, a fully human IgG2 agonistic monoclonal antibody. Intravenous ivuxolimab was administered to patients every 2 weeks at six dose levels: 0.01, 0.1, 0.3, 1.5, 3 and 10 mg/kg. Of the approximately 53 patients in dose escalation, 19 had hepatocellular carcinoma, some 15 had melanoma, 9 had renal cell carcinoma and 9 had head and neck cancer. A male proportion of 82.7% and a mean age of 60 years, ranging from roughly 20 to 80, were recorded for the dose-escalation cohort. Prior anti-PD-1, anti-PD-L1 or anti-CTLA-4 therapy was permitted, and 40% to 50% of dose-escalation patients had received checkpoint inhibitors. Partial responses were achieved by three dose-escalation patients, of whom one had hepatocellular carcinoma and two had cutaneous melanoma. The purpose of peripheral TCRbeta sequencing was to test whether ivuxolimab changed TCR sequence diversity and led to clonal T-cell expansion. The monotherapy dose-escalation portion (N = 52 patients) of the phase I ivuxolimab trial is reported in the paper.

The trial excluded patients who had a history of autoimmune disease or were on systemic immunosuppression. In every dose cohort, peripheral blood was drawn for TCR sequencing at baseline, cycle 4 day 1, and cycle 7 day 1. The samples were drawn from a first-in-human, open-label, multicenter phase I dose-escalation trial of ivuxolimab. Adults with locally advanced or metastatic melanoma, renal cell carcinoma, hepatocellular carcinoma or head and neck squamous cell carcinoma were enrolled in the trial. Before TCR sequencing, CD4+ and CD8+ T cells were separately sorted from peripheral blood. Genomic DNA was isolated from the sorted cells so that the TCRbeta CDR3 region could be sequenced. The immunoSEQ Assay was used to sequence the TCRbeta CDR3 regions. TCRdb limited this immuneACCESS table to in-frame rearrangements with V and J called. A share of clones is missing; checked studies link under half to unresolved V genes, and the rest is unexplained. For this sample the table gives over 80,000 clones, of which approximately 91% were detected only once. The ten largest clones add up to 0.33% of the sample.

The investigation overall reported the following: On average, CD8+ T cells showed more expanded clones than CD4+ T cells after ivuxolimab. In the 0.1-3.0 mg/kg groups, partial responders had among the lowest normalized peripheral clonal expansion, particularly in CD8+ T cells. Clonal expansion of both CD4+ and CD8+ blood T cells was observed from baseline to week 6 at doses 0.1 to 3.0 mg/kg. Low levels of normalized T-cell clonal expansion were also shown by some nonresponding patients. Which antigens the clonally expanded peripheral T cells were specific for was not determined.

At the junction V is shortened by 5 bases and J by 5 bases; bases outside the gene matches: 9. There are 15 amino acids in the CDR3, from cysteine to phenylalanine inclusive. The sequence is cut down to CDR3 DNA, 45 bases in frame from base 1. The germline V gene provides CDR1 MDHEN and CDR2 SYDVKM. This sequence originates from an adult with an advanced solid tumor such as melanoma, head and neck, liver or kidney cancer. The sequencing used CD4+ or CD8+ T cells sorted from blood, collected in a trial of the OX40 agonist ivuxolimab. Recombination connected TRBV28 to TRBJ2-7; TRBD2 lines up with 10 middle nucleotides. Here is the DNA: TGTGCCAGCAGTCCCTCGACTAGCGGGCTCGACGAGCAGTACTTC. It translates to CASSPSTSGLDEQYF. Joined to the reference TRBV28 and TRBJ2-7 proteins, this CDR3 gives the full variable domain: DVKVTQSSRYLVKRTGEKVFLECVQDMDHENMFWYRQDPGLGLRLIYFSYDVKMKEKGDIPEGYSVSREKKERFSLILESASTNQTSMYLCASSPSTSGLDEQYFGPGTRLTVT.